Below, 11 T cell receptor beta chains from the same sample are listed, as sequenced in a study of cytomegalovirus exposure and HLA in healthy donors. Vbeta (60) and Jbeta (13) primers were used in the PCR. Libraries were prepared by immunoSEQ multiplex PCR; TCRdb keeps only in-frame clonotypes and omits some of them. The data hold 45,000 to 70,000 clones, with over 80% observed a single time. The sequenced material came from PBMCs. The receptors were sampled from a man aged 25-45 years in good health and CMV-seronegative.

The gene calls are TRBV5-1 and TRBJ2-4; D unresolved. Germline V gene data show CDR1 as SGHRS and CDR2 as YFSETQ. CDR3 length: 14 amino acids. V shed 0 bases and J shed 5 bases, with 9 bases lying between them. The CDR3 region has the DNA TGCGCCAGCAGCTTGGACCAAACTCAAAACATTCAGTACTTC. Its protein is CASSLDQTQNIQYF.

V is TRBV7-2 and J is TRBJ2-5, with a weak D call TRBD1 (6 bases). The CDR3 sequence is 14 residues long. Germline CDR1 is SGHTA and CDR2 is FQGNSA. V was clipped by 1 base and J by 7 bases, with 13 bases between them. The CDR3 spells CASSLGGHGRTQYF. In DNA, the CDR3 is TGTGCCAGCAGCTTAGGGGGACACGGAAGGACCCAGTACTTC.

This chain connects TRBV2 to TRBJ2-5; 7 bases are a match to TRBD1. The germline CDR1 and CDR2 sequences are SNHLY and FYNNEI. With 6 bases clipped from V and 4 bases from J, the junction kept 2 bases outside the gene matches. This CDR3 has 12 amino acids. The CDR3 here is CASSHRGETQYF. In DNA form, the CDR3 reads TGTGCCAGCAGCCACAGGGGAGAGACCCAGTACTTC.

The chain carries TRBV11-3 and TRBJ2-1, with D possibly being TRBD1 (5 bases). The germline V and J ends were trimmed by 0 bases and 9 bases, with 12 bases remaining between them. The V gene's germline CDR1 is SGHNT and CDR2 YENEEA. This CDR3 has 14 residues. CDR3 protein: CASSLEDRWGEQFF. CDR3 sequence (DNA): TGTGCCAGCAGCTTAGAAGACAGATGGGGTGAGCAGTTCTTC.

As DNA, the CDR3 is TGTGCCAGCAGCCAAACTAGCGGGCATTACAATGAGCAGTTCTTC. It is translated as CASSQTSGHYNEQFF. V gene TRBV14 combines with J gene TRBJ2-1; TRBD2 matches at 9 bases. Losses at the gene ends were 2 bases for V and 4 bases for J; bases not matched to a gene: 3. This CDR3 is 15 amino acids long. Germline V gene lookup returns CDR1 SGHDN and CDR2 FVKESK. Filled out from reference TRBV14 and TRBJ2-1, the complete variable domain reads EAGVTQFPSHSVIEKGQTVTLRCDPISGHDNLYWYRRVMGKEIKFLLHFVKESKQDESGMPNNRFLAERTGGTYSTLKVQPAELEDSGVYFCASSQTSGHYNEQFFGPGTRLTVL.

This chain joins TRBV28 and TRBJ2-2; 7 positions match TRBD2. CDR1 and CDR2 from the germline V gene are MDHEN and SYDVKM. J gave up 4 bases and V 5 bases, and 1 base lay outside the gene matches. The CDR3 loop spans 13 amino acids. The CDR3 DNA reads as TGTGCCAGCAGTGGGACTACCACCGGGGAGCTGTTTTTT. It codes for CASSGTTTGELFF.

The gene calls are TRBV30 and TRBJ2-5; D call uncertain. Trimming removed 3 bases from V and 5 bases from J, with 10 bases in between. The CDR3 runs to 12 residues. CDR1 is GTSNPN, CDR2 SVGIG, per germline (reference sequence). The CDR3 spells CAWSPKMETQYF. Written as DNA, the CDR3 is TGTGCCTGGAGCCCTAAGATGGAGACCCAGTACTTC.

This chain connects TRBV19 to TRBJ2-3; 12 bases align to TRBD2. This CDR3 is built from 16 residues. The germline gives CDR1 LNHDA, CDR2 SQIVND (reference sequence). J gave up 1 base and V 1 base, and 0 bases lay outside the gene matches. Written as DNA, the CDR3 is TGTGCCAGTAGTATAGGACTAGCGGGGGGCACAGATACGCAGTATTTT. It codes for CASSIGLAGGTDTQYF.

The rearrangement uses TRBV29-1 and TRBJ2-5; D might be TRBD1 (6 bases). The J call may not be correct, given that the DNA end is closer to TRBJ2-7. Germline V gene lookup returns CDR1 SQVTM and CDR2 ANQGSEA. CDR3 length: 14 amino acids. Here the CDR3 DNA reads TGCAGCGTTGTGCGGCAGGGGACCTCCTACGAGCAGTACTTC. As protein: CSVVRQGTSYEQYF.

V usage is TRBV5-5 and J usage is TRBJ2-7; 9 bases are shared with TRBD1. The germline gives CDR1 SGHKS, CDR2 YYEKEE (reference sequence). The CDR3 totals 20 residues. V shed 5 bases, J shed 4 bases, and the junction held 25 bases outside the gene matches. CDR3 loop: CASRTPTSTPKQGARYEQYF. In nucleotides, the CDR3 is TGTGCCAGCAGAACCCCCACCTCGACGCCAAAACAGGGGGCGAGGTACGAGCAGTACTTC. The complete variable domain, with remaining parts taken from reference TRBV5-5 and TRBJ2-7, reads DAGVTQSPTHLIKTRGQQVTLRCSPISGHKSVSWYQQVLGQGPQFIFQYYEKEERGRGNFPDRFSARQFPNYSSELNVNALLLGDSALYLCASRTPTSTPKQGARYEQYFGPGTRLTVT.

V and J are TRBV6-5 and TRBJ1-2, with 9 bases identical to TRBD1. The CDR3 consists of 14 residues. Germline V gives CDR1 MNHEY, CDR2 SVGAGI. After removal of 6 bases from V and 2 bases from J, the junction contained 4 bases not matched to a gene. CDR3 sequence (DNA): TGTGCCAGCAGGGGACAGGGCGGGAACTATGGCTACACCTTC. This translates into CASRGQGGNYGYTF.